This T cell receptor beta chain was sequenced for a study of blood T cell repertoires in COVID-19. Profiling relied on immunoSEQ multiplex PCR, and the TCRdb table lists in-frame clones only, not all of them. Of about 160,000 clones detected, around nine tenths appear once; the ten largest clones hold around 0.63%. CDR3 length equals 15 residues. CDR1 and CDR2 (germline): SGHRS, YFSETQ. The germline V and J ends were trimmed by 2 bases and 1 base, with 12 bases remaining between them. The chain joins TRBV5-1 to TRBJ1-1; D remains unclear. This receptor was taken from a man between 60 and 70 years old with COVID-19, enrolled during active disease. Material for sequencing was peripheral blood. The DNA for the CDR3 is TGCGCCAGCAGCTTATTACGAACAGAGAACACTGAAGCTTTCTTT. Translation gives CASSLLRTENTEAFF. Filled out from reference TRBV5-1 and TRBJ1-1, the complete variable domain reads KAGVTQTPRYLIKTRGQQVTLSCSPISGHRSVSWYQQTPGQGLQFLFEYFSETQRNKGNFPGRFSGRQFSNSRSEMNVSTLELGDSALYLCASSLLRTENTEAFFGQGTRLTVV.